This T cell receptor (beta chain) was sequenced in a study of spatial heterogeneity in lung cancer. About the study: Detected beta-chain sequences consistently exceeded alpha-chain sequences. An average of more than ten raw reads was observed per unique TCR and UMI combination.

The CDR3 consists of 16 residues. The V segment lost 3 bases and the J segment 2 bases; nucleotides outside the gene matches: 4. Per germline, CDR1 SNHLY and CDR2 FYNNEI. Every TCR cDNA molecule bore its own unique molecular identifier. MiXCR, applied by TCRdb to the 5' RACE reads, yields one record per CDR3 protein. Among approximately 40,000 distinct CDR3 sequences listed, about 6.7% were seen once. Noted time point: sample taken at primary tumor resection. Tumor, nontumor lung or frozen PBMC supplied whole RNA that was sequenced unsorted. The cohort: 70 to 85 early-stage, untreated non-small cell lung cancer patients. In this sample, this clonotype turned up many times.

The sequenced sample was PBMCs, obtained at surgery. The chain carries TRBV2 and TRBJ2-5; 12 bases agree with TRBD2. This receptor was identified in a female donor with early-stage non-small cell lung cancer. The CDR3 DNA reads as TGTGCCAGCAGTGAGGTGACTAGCGGGGGACAAGAGACCCAGTACTTC. Its translation: CASSEVTSGGQETQYF.